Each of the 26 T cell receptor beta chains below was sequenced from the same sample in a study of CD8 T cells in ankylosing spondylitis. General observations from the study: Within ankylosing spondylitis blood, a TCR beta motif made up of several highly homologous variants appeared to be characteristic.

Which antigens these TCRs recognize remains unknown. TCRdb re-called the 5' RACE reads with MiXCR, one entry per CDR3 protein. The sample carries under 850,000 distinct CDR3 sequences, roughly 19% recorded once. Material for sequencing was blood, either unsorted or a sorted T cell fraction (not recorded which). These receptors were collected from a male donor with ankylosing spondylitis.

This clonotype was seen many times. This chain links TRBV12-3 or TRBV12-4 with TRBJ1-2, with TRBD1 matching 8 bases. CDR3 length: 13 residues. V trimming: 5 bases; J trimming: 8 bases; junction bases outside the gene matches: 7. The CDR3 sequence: CASSTQGAVGYTF. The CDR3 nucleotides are TGTGCCAGCAGTACTCAGGGGGCCGTCGGCTACACCTTC.

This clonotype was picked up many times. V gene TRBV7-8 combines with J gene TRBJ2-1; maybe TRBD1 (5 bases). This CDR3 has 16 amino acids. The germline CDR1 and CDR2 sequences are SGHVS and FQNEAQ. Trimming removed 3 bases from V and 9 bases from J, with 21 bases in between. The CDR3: CASSLETVLNRGEQFF. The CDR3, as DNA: TGTGCCAGCAGCTTGGAGACAGTATTGAACCGCGGTGAGCAGTTCTTC.

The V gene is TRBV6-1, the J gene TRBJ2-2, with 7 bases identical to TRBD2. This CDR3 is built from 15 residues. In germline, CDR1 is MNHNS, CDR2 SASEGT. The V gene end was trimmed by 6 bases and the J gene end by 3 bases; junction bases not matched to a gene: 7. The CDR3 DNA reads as TGTGCCAGCAGCCCGGGACTACTATACACCGGGGAGCTGTTTTTT. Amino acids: CASSPGLLYTGELFF.

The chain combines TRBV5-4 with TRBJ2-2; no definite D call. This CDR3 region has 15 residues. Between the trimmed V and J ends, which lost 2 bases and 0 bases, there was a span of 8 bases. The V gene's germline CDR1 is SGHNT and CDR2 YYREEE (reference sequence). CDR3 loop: CASSFSSANTGELFF. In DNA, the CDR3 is TGTGCCAGCAGCTTTTCGAGCGCGAACACCGGGGAGCTGTTTTTT.

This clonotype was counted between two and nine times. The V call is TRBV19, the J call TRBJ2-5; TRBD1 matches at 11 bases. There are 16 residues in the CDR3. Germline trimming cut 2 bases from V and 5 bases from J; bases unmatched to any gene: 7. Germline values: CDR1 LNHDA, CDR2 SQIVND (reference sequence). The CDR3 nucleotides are TGTGCCAGTAGTATACCTCGGACAGGGGGCTTGGAGACCCAGTACTTC. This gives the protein CASSIPRTGGLETQYF.

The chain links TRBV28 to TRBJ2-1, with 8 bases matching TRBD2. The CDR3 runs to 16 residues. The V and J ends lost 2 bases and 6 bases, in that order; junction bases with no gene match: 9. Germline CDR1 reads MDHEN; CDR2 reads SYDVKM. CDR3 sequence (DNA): TGTGCCAGCAGTTTAGGGGTGCGGGGACTAGTCAATGAGCAGTTCTTC. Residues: CASSLGVRGLVNEQFF.

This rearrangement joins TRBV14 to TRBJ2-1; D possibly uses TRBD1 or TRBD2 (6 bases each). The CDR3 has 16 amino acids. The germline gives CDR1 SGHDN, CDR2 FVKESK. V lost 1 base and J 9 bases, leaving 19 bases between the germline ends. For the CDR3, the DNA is TGTGCCAGCAGCCAAGCGCGGGACAAGGGATGGAGTGAGCAGTTCTTC. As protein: CASSQARDKGWSEQFF.

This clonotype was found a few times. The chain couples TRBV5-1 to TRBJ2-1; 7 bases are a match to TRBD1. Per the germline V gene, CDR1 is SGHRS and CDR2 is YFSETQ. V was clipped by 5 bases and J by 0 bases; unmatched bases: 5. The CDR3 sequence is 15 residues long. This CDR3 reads CASRPTGSSYNEQFF. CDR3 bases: TGCGCCAGCAGACCGACAGGGAGCTCCTACAATGAGCAGTTCTTC.

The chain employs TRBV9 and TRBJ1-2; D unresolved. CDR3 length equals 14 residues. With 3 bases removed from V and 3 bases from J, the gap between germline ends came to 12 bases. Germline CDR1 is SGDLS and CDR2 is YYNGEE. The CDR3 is CASSAGSSDYGYTF. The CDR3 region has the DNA TGTGCCAGCAGCGCCGGATCTTCCGACTATGGCTACACCTTC.

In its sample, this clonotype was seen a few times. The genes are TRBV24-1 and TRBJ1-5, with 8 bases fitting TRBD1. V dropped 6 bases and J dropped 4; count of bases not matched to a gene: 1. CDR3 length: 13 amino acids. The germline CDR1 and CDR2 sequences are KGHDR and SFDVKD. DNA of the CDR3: TGTGCCACCAGTCAGGGGGCAAATCAGCCCCAGCATTTT. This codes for CATSQGANQPQHF.

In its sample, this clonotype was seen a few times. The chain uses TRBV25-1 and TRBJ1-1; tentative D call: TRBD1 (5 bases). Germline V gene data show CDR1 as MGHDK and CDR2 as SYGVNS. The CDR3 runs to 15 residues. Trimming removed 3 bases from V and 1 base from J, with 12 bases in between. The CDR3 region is CASSDPKTGNTEAFF. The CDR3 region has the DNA TGTGCCAGCAGTGACCCCAAAACAGGGAACACTGAAGCTTTCTTT.

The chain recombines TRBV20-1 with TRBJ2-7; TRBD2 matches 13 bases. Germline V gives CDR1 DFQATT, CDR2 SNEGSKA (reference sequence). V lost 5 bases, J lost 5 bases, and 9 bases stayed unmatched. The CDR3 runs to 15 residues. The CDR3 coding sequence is TGCAGTGCTGATACCGGGACTAGCGGGATTGACGAGCAGTACTTC. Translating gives CSADTGTSGIDEQYF.

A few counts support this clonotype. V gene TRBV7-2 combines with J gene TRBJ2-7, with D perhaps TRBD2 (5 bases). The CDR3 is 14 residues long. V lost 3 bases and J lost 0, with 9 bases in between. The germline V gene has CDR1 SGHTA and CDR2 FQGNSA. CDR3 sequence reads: CASSLAAASYEQYF. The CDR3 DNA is TGTGCCAGCAGCTTGGCAGCGGCCTCCTACGAGCAGTACTTC.

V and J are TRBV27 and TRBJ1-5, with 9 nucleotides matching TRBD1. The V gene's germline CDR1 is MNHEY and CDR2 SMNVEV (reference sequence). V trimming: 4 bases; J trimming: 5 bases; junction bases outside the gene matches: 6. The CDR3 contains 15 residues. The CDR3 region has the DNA TGTGCCAGCAGTTCTACAGGGGACAGGGATCAGCCCCAGCATTTT. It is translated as CASSSTGDRDQPQHF.

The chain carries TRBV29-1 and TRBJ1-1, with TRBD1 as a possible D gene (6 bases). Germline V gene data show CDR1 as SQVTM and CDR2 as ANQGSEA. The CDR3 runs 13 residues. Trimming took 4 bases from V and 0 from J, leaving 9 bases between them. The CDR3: CSVVSGVNTEAFF. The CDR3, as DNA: TGCAGCGTTGTGTCAGGGGTGAACACTGAAGCTTTCTTT.

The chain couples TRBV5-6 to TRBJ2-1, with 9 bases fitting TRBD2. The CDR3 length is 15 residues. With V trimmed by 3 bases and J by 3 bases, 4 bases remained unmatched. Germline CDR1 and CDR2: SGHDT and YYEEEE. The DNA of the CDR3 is TGTGCCAGCAGCTCAGTAGCGGGAGACTACAATGAGCAGTTCTTC. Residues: CASSSVAGDYNEQFF.

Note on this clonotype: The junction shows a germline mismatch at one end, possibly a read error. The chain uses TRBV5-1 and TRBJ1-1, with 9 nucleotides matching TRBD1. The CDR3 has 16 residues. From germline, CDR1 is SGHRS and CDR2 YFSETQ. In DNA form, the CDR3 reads TGCGCCAGCAGCGAACCGGGACAGGGTATGAACACTGAAGTTTTCTTT. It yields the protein CASSEPGQGMNTEVFF.

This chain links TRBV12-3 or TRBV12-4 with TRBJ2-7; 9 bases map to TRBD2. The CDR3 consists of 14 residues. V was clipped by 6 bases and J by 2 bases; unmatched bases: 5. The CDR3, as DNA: TGTGCCAGCAGAAAAGCGGGGGGAGCCTACGAGCAGTACTTC. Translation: CASRKAGGAYEQYF.

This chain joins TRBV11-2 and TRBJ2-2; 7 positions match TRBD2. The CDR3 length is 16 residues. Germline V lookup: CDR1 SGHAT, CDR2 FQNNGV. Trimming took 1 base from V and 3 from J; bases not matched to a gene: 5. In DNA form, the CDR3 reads TGTGCCAGCAGCTTAGCCGGGGGGACGGACACCGGGGAGCTGTTTTTT. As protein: CASSLAGGTDTGELFF. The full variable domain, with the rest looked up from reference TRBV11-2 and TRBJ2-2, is EAGVAQSPRYKIIEKRQSVAFWCNPISGHATLYWYQQILGQGPKLLIQFQNNGVVDDSQLPKDRFSAERLKGVDSTLKIQPAKLEDSAVYLCASSLAGGTDTGELFFGEGSRLTVL.

CDR3 sequence reads: CASSLPRQGFHNEQFF. The CDR3 region has the DNA TGTGCCAGCAGTCTCCCCCGACAGGGTTTTCACAATGAGCAGTTCTTC. This rearrangement joins TRBV9 to TRBJ2-1; TRBD1 matches 7 bases. J gave up 5 bases and V 5 bases, and 13 bases lay outside the gene matches. The germline V gene has CDR1 SGDLS and CDR2 YYNGEE. The CDR3 extends over 16 amino acids.

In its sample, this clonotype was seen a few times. The CDR3 here is CASSPSGTQDTQYF. As DNA, the CDR3 is TGCGCCAGCAGCCCGAGCGGGACTCAAGATACGCAGTATTTT. This sequence joins TRBV5-1 and TRBJ2-3; the match to TRBD2 covers 7 bases. The length of the CDR3 is 14 residues. The germline V gene has CDR1 SGHRS and CDR2 YFSETQ. V lost 4 bases, J lost 5 bases, and 7 bases stayed unmatched.

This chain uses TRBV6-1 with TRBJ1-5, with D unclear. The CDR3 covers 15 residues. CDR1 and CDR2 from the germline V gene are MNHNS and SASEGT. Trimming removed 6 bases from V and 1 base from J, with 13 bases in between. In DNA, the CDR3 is TGTGCCAGCAGCGCTGGTAGAGGGAGCAATCAGCCCCAGCATTTT. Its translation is CASSAGRGSNQPQHF.

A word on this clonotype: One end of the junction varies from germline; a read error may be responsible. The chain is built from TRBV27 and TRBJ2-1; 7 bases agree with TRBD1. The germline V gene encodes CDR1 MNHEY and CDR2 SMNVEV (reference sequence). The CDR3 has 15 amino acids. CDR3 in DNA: TGTGCCAGCAGTATATCAGGGGGAGCCTACAATGAGCAGTTCTTC. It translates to CASSISGGAYNEQFF.

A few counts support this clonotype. The CDR3 is CASSPGLAGDQETQYF. CDR3 DNA sequence: TGTGCCAGCAGTCCTGGACTAGCGGGGGACCAAGAGACCCAGTACTTC. The chain is built from TRBV12-3 or TRBV12-4 and TRBJ2-5; the match to TRBD2 covers 13 bases. The V and J ends lost 5 bases and 0 bases, in that order; junction bases with no gene match: 3. The CDR3 has 16 residues.

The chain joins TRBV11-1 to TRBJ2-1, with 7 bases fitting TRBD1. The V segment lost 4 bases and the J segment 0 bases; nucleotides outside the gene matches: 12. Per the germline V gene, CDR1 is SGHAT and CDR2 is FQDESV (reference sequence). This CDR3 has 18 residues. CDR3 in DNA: TGTGCCAGCAGCTCCCTTACATCCCGACAGGGCTCCTACAATGAGCAGTTCTTC. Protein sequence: CASSSLTSRQGSYNEQFF.

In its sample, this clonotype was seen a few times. CDR3 sequence: CASSPGGGNTGELFF. The CDR3 DNA reads as TGTGCCAGCAGCCCTGGCGGGGGGAACACCGGGGAGCTGTTTTTT. The chain couples TRBV12-3 or TRBV12-4 to TRBJ2-2; 7 nucleotides align to TRBD2. V shed 6 bases, J shed 1 base, and the junction held 5 bases outside the gene matches. The CDR3 is made up of 15 amino acids.